A single sample is the source of the 8 T cell receptor beta chains below, sequenced in a study of graft-versus-host responses after intestinal transplantation. The antigens for these receptors are not known. Some clones are missing from TCRdb's copy, which holds only in-frame ones; the method was immunoSEQ multiplex PCR. The sample records approximately 54,000 clones, approximately 84% being singletons. Sequencing was performed on unstimulated CD4+ T cells sorted from spleen or lymph node cells, taken before transplant. Receptors were obtained from a human donor who was the organ donor for an intestinal transplant.

The rearrangement links TRBV6-6 to TRBJ2-3, with D perhaps TRBD1 or TRBD2 (6 bases each). Germline CDR1 MNHNY, CDR2 SVGAGI (reference sequence). Trimming stripped 6 bases from V and 9 bases from J, with 19 bases between. This CDR3 comprises 14 residues. DNA for the CDR3: TGTGCCAGCAGGGGGACTTTCGGGGGCATGACGCAGTATTTT. It yields the protein CASRGTFGGMTQYF.

J is TRBJ2-1 and V is TRBV12-5; 11 bases line up with TRBD2. Per the germline V gene, CDR1 is LGHNT and CDR2 is FRNRAP. This CDR3 contains 15 residues. Losses at the gene ends were 5 bases for V and 8 bases for J; bases not matched to a gene: 8. CDR3 nucleotide sequence: TGTGCTAGTGGTCATAGACTAGCGGGGATCTATGAGCAGTTCTTC. It is translated as CASGHRLAGIYEQFF.

About this clone itself: A junction end diverges from the germline sequence, so it may reflect a read error. This chain connects TRBV2 to TRBJ2-4, with TRBD2 matching over 10 bases. This CDR3 has 14 amino acids. Germline CDR1 SNHLY, CDR2 FYNNEI. CDR3 loop: CTSGRGIAKNIQYF. The CDR3 DNA is TGTACCAGCGGGAGGGGGATAGCCAAAAACATTCAGTACTTC.

As concerns this clone: The junction differs from germline at one of its ends, possibly a read error. CDR3 nucleotides: TGTGCCAACAGCTCCCCTTGGGGGGCCTCTGGAAACACCATATATTTT. This translates into CANSSPWGASGNTIYF. The chain recombines TRBV11-3 with TRBJ1-3, with a weak D call TRBD1 (6 bases). CDR3 length equals 16 residues. Per the germline V gene, CDR1 is SGHNT and CDR2 is YENEEA.

The gene calls are TRBV12-5 and TRBJ2-1; 12 nucleotides match TRBD2. Trimming at V came to 6 bases and at J to 6 bases, leaving 6 bases not matched to a gene. The CDR3 extends over 15 amino acids. CDR1 is LGHNT, CDR2 FRNRAP, per germline. Here the CDR3 reads CASGWLAGGGNEQFF. CDR3 coding DNA: TGTGCTAGTGGCTGGCTAGCGGGAGGGGGCAATGAGCAGTTCTTC.

The rearrangement joins TRBV5-5 to TRBJ2-7; possible D gene TRBD1, 6 bases. Germline lookup yields CDR1 SGHKS and CDR2 YYEKEE (reference sequence). The CDR3 extends over 17 amino acids. Trimming removed 0 bases from V and 3 bases from J, with 19 bases in between. The CDR3 DNA follows: TGTGCCAGCAGCTTGGACCCCCGGACGACAGGACGCTACGAGCAGTACTTC. As protein: CASSLDPRTTGRYEQYF.

This clone was observed a single time. The chain is built from TRBV18 and TRBJ2-7; the D gene is possibly TRBD1 (5 bases). The CDR3 runs 12 residues. Germline CDR1 reads KGHSH; CDR2 reads LQKENI. The germline V and J ends were trimmed by 4 bases and 5 bases, with 9 bases remaining between them. As DNA, the CDR3 is TGTGCCAGCTCACAAGCCAGGGACGAGCAGTACTTC. Protein sequence: CASSQARDEQYF.

This clone occurred once. This rearrangement joins TRBV5-8 to TRBJ2-3; D might be TRBD2 (5 bases). The CDR3 sequence is 16 residues long. The ends were cut back, 1 base at V and 3 bases at J, with 15 bases in the middle. Looked up from germline, CDR1 is SGHTS and CDR2 is YDEGEE. CDR3 region: CASSLLPSTGTDTQYF. Here the CDR3 DNA reads TGTGCCAGCAGCTTGCTCCCCTCGACGGGGACAGATACGCAGTATTTT.